Shown below are 14 T cell receptor beta chains from a single sample sequenced in a study of T cells in Graves' hyperthyroidism and ophthalmopathy. From RNA transcripts, TCR beta CDR3 regions were amplified. During a first-round RT-PCR of the TCR CDR3, the HTBI primer set was used. TCRdb ran MiXCR on the multiplex PCR reads and lists one entry per CDR3 protein. The sample shows approximately 740,000 distinct CDR3 sequences, approximately 14% of them seen only once. The sequenced sample consisted of blood. Every receptor here comes from a woman aged 18-35 years with Graves' hyperthyroidism.

This clonotype was found many times. J is TRBJ1-1 and V is TRBV6-1; weak D call: TRBD1 (5 bases). The CDR3 contains 15 residues. Trimming removed 5 bases at V and 4 bases at J, with 17 bases between. CDR1 is MNHNS and CDR2 is SASEGT in the germline V gene. This CDR3 reads CASSLTSGGGTEAFF. In nucleotides, the CDR3 is TGTGCCAGCAGTCTCACTTCGGGGGGAGGCACTGAAGCTTTCTTT.

The chain links TRBV5-8 to TRBJ1-5, with 9 nucleotides matching TRBD1. Losses at the gene ends were 4 bases for V and 6 bases for J; bases not matched to a gene: 5. This CDR3 comprises 14 residues. Germline loops: CDR1 SGHTS, CDR2 YDEGEE. CDR3 in amino acids: CASSAGDRAQPQHF. The CDR3 DNA reads as TGTGCCAGCAGCGCCGGGGACAGGGCTCAGCCCCAGCATTTT.

This clonotype was picked up many times. The gene calls are TRBV7-9 and TRBJ1-2, with D uncertain. V was trimmed by 1 base and J by 4 bases, leaving 13 bases between them. Germline CDR1 and CDR2: SEHNR and FQNEAQ (reference sequence). The CDR3 is 15 amino acids. In nucleotides, the CDR3 is TGTGCCAGCAGCTTAGTGAGACGAGAAAGCTATGGCTACACCTTC. Protein sequence: CASSLVRRESYGYTF. Together with reference TRBV7-9 and TRBJ1-2, the CDR3 gives the full variable domain: DTGVSQNPRHKITKRGQNVTFRCDPISEHNRLYWYRQTLGQGPEFLTYFQNEAQLEKSRLLSDRFSAERPKGSFSTLEIQRTEQGDSAMYLCASSLVRRESYGYTFGSGTRLTVV.

This clonotype was picked up many times. The V gene is TRBV6-1, the J gene TRBJ2-7; the D gene is possibly TRBD1 (5 bases). CDR1 is MNHNS, CDR2 SASEGT, per germline. The V end lost 5 bases, the J end lost 4 bases, and 12 bases lay between the germline ends. The CDR3 covers 13 residues. The CDR3 is CASSSGIRYEQYF. The CDR3 DNA reads TGTGCCAGCAGTTCAGGGATAAGGTACGAGCAGTACTTC.

This clonotype was counted ten times or more. The chain couples TRBV11-2 to TRBJ2-2; 9 bases are shared with TRBD1. This CDR3 has 16 residues. V gave up 3 bases and J gave up 4 bases; unmatched junction bases: 6. The germline V gene encodes CDR1 SGHAT and CDR2 FQNNGV. CDR3 sequence (DNA): TGTGCCAGCAGCTTGCAAACAGGGGGCGGCACCGGGGAGCTGTTTTTT. Translating it yields CASSLQTGGGTGELFF. The entire variable domain, with the rest obtained from reference TRBV11-2 and TRBJ2-2, is as follows: EAGVAQSPRYKIIEKRQSVAFWCNPISGHATLYWYQQILGQGPKLLIQFQNNGVVDDSQLPKDRFSAERLKGVDSTLKIQPAKLEDSAVYLCASSLQTGGGTGELFFGEGSRLTVL.

This clonotype was detected only a few times. This chain uses TRBV7-9 with TRBJ2-3; D is ambiguous. Germline CDR1 is SEHNR and CDR2 is FQNEAQ (reference sequence). The CDR3 loop spans 12 amino acids. Trimming shortened V by 5 bases and J by 6 bases, and 9 bases separated the two germline ends. The CDR3 loop is CASSTKGDTQYF. The CDR3 DNA is TGTGCCAGCAGCACTAAGGGCGATACGCAGTATTTT.

This clonotype was recorded many times. The genes are TRBV12-3 or TRBV12-4 and TRBJ1-1; D is unresolved. CDR3 length equals 13 residues. V was trimmed by 7 bases and J by 1 base, leaving 10 bases between them. The CDR3 reads CASTLFRNTEAFF. In DNA form, the CDR3 reads TGTGCCAGCACCCTTTTCCGGAACACTGAAGCTTTCTTT.

Many counts were recorded for this clonotype. The genes are TRBV3-1 and TRBJ2-5; D gene unclear. Germline CDR1 is LGHDT and CDR2 is YNNKEL (reference sequence). Trimming took off 4 bases at V and 3 bases at J, with 15 bases between the two ends. The CDR3 spans 15 residues. The CDR3 nucleotides are TGTGCCAGCAGCCTAAGCACCCTACAAGAAGAGACCCAGTACTTC. Encoded protein: CASSLSTLQEETQYF.

The genes are TRBV11-3 and TRBJ2-1, with 12 bases aligning to TRBD2. The germline V gene has CDR1 SGHNT and CDR2 YENEEA. This CDR3 spans 16 amino acids. With V trimmed by 2 bases and J by 6 bases, 5 bases remained unmatched. The CDR3 sequence: CASSLSPGLAGNEQFF. Here the CDR3 DNA reads TGTGCCAGCAGCTTAAGCCCGGGACTAGCGGGCAATGAGCAGTTCTTC.

This clonotype was detected only a few times. V is TRBV2 and J is TRBJ1-6, with a possible D match to TRBD1 (5 bases). Germline values: CDR1 SNHLY, CDR2 FYNNEI. The V gene lost 8 bases and the J gene lost 10 bases, with 21 bases spanning the gap. This CDR3 is 15 amino acids long. The CDR3 DNA reads as TGTGCCAGCGTTAAAGGGGACTGGGGTTGGTCACCCCTCCACTTT. Its translation: CASVKGDWGWSPLHF.

This chain uses TRBV20-1 with TRBJ1-6, with a possible D match to TRBD1 (6 bases). CDR3 size: 12 residues. V dropped 5 bases and J dropped 11 bases, with 13 bases sitting between them. Germline V lookup: CDR1 DFQATT, CDR2 SNEGSKA (reference sequence). DNA of the CDR3: TGCAGTGCTCCTCGTAAGGGGGCACCCCTCCACTTT. Its translation is CSAPRKGAPLHF.

This clonotype came up many times. V is TRBV7-2 and J is TRBJ2-7; TRBD2 agrees at 8 bases. CDR1 and CDR2 (germline): SGHTA, FQGNSA. There are 14 residues in the CDR3. After removal of 2 bases from V and 6 bases from J, the junction contained 6 bases not matched to a gene. The CDR3 protein is CASSLIQRGTEQYF. CDR3 bases: TGTGCCAGCAGCTTAATCCAGCGGGGGACCGAGCAGTACTTC.

In this sample, this clonotype turned up many times. The chain couples TRBV5-6 to TRBJ1-1; weak D call: TRBD1 (5 bases). Germline V gives CDR1 SGHDT, CDR2 YYEEEE. Trimming removed 1 base from V and 4 bases from J, with 8 bases in between. The CDR3 is 13 residues long. The CDR3 coding sequence is TGTGCCAGCAGCTTGCCACAGGCCACTGAAGCTTTCTTT. This encodes CASSLPQATEAFF.

The sample holds many counts of this clonotype. The chain recombines TRBV7-2 with TRBJ1-2, with D tentatively TRBD1 (6 bases). The CDR3 totals 13 residues. Germline V gene data show CDR1 as SGHTA and CDR2 as FQGNSA. Deletions cut 4 bases from V and 3 bases from J, with 9 bases between. The CDR3 here is CASSSTGYYGYTF. CDR3 sequence (DNA): TGTGCCAGCAGCTCAACAGGGTACTATGGCTACACCTTC.